These 20 T cell receptor beta chains share one sample of origin, sequenced in a study of blood T cell repertoires in COVID-19. TCRdb's table, derived via immunoSEQ multiplex PCR, lists solely in-frame clones and lacks some. The sample lists about 240,000 clones; about 86% were seen once. Sequenced: peripheral blood. Receptors originate from a man aged 55 to 70 with acute or convalescent COVID-19.

This clone was seen a few times. The rearrangement joins TRBV6-5 to TRBJ1-1, with D perhaps TRBD1 (6 bases). V was trimmed by 10 bases and J by 3 bases, leaving 9 bases between them. Germline assignment: CDR1 MNHEY and CDR2 SVGAGI. The CDR3 has 11 residues. The chain's CDR3 is CATRGYTEAFF. Here the CDR3 DNA reads TGTGCCACCAGGGGCTACACTGAAGCTTTCTTT.

The genes are TRBV6-6 and TRBJ1-1; the D is unclear. This CDR3 is built from 13 residues. Trimming removed 6 bases at V and 7 bases at J, with 15 bases between. From germline, CDR1 is MNHNY and CDR2 SVGAGI (reference sequence). Here the CDR3 reads CASRRTEPSEAFF. The CDR3 DNA follows: TGTGCCAGCAGGCGAACAGAGCCGAGTGAAGCTTTCTTT.

This clone occurred once. The chain is built from TRBV30 and TRBJ2-5; D not certain. The ends were cut back, 0 bases at V and 5 bases at J, with 7 bases in the middle. The CDR3 runs to 12 residues. Germline CDR1 and CDR2: GTSNPN and SVGIG (reference sequence). The DNA of the CDR3 is TGTGCCTGGAGTGTAAATGAGGAGACCCAGTACTTC. Its translation: CAWSVNEETQYF. The whole variable domain, remainder taken from reference TRBV30 and TRBJ2-5, is SQTIHQWPATLVQPVGSPLSLECTVEGTSNPNLYWYRQAAGRGLQLLFYSVGIGQISSEVPQNLSASRPQDRQFILSSKKLLLSDSGFYLCAWSVNEETQYFGPGTRLLVL.

This chain connects TRBV7-9 to TRBJ1-1; possibly TRBD1 for D (6 bases). The CDR3 runs 16 residues. V gave up 5 bases and J gave up 7 bases, with 23 bases separating them. Germline CDR1 SEHNR, CDR2 FQNEAQ (reference sequence). CDR3 nucleotide sequence: TGTGCCAGCAGCGGCGGGGGGCAGTGGAGAACAGATGAAGCTTTCTTT. It translates to CASSGGGQWRTDEAFF.

This chain connects TRBV6-5 to TRBJ2-5; TRBD1 matches 8 bases. This CDR3 is built from 14 residues. CDR1 and CDR2 from the germline V gene are MNHEY and SVGAGI. V shed 7 bases and J 7 bases; nucleotides not matched to a gene: 11. The CDR3 is CASIQEQGVGTQYF. The DNA for the CDR3 is TGTGCCAGCATCCAAGAACAGGGGGTCGGGACCCAGTACTTC.

The rearrangement joins TRBV5-1 to TRBJ2-3; TRBD1 aligns across 10 bases. With 0 bases clipped from V and 4 bases from J, the junction kept 5 bases outside the gene matches. This CDR3 comprises 16 residues. Germline assignment: CDR1 SGHRS and CDR2 YFSETQ. CDR3 coding DNA: TGCGCCAGCAGCTTGGGGACCGGGACAGGGGCAGATACGCAGTATTTT. The encoded protein is CASSLGTGTGADTQYF. Looking up the rest from reference TRBV5-1 and TRBJ2-3 gives the full variable domain: KAGVTQTPRYLIKTRGQQVTLSCSPISGHRSVSWYQQTPGQGLQFLFEYFSETQRNKGNFPGRFSGRQFSNSRSEMNVSTLELGDSALYLCASSLGTGTGADTQYFGPGTRLTVL.

This clone was seen only a few times. The CDR3 DNA follows: TGTGCCAGCAGCTTCCAGGGCTTTAATGAAAAACTGTTTTTT. Its protein product is CASSFQGFNEKLFF. The V and J genes are TRBV7-9 and TRBJ1-4; D possibly corresponds to TRBD1 (5 bases). Trimming left V 3 bases short and J 4 bases short, with 9 bases between. Per germline, CDR1 SEHNR and CDR2 FQNEAQ (reference sequence). The length of the CDR3 is 14 residues.

This clone was observed once. The chain recombines TRBV5-4 with TRBJ2-5, with TRBD1 matching 10 bases. This CDR3 has 14 residues. CDR1 and CDR2 from the germline V gene are SGHNT and YYREEE (reference sequence). The ends lost 2 bases at V and 4 bases at J; junction bases unmatched: 2. CDR3 loop: CASSLRQGAETQYF. The CDR3, as DNA: TGTGCCAGCAGCTTAAGACAGGGGGCAGAGACCCAGTACTTC.

V gene TRBV19 combines with J gene TRBJ2-2; 13 bases map to TRBD2. This CDR3 has 16 residues. The junction had 6 bases not matched to a gene; V was cut back by 5 bases and J by 6 bases. Germline V lookup: CDR1 LNHDA, CDR2 SQIVND (reference sequence). The CDR3 region has the DNA TGTGCCAGTAGTTCCGGACTAGCGGGAGTACCCGGGGAGCTGTTTTTT. Its protein is CASSSGLAGVPGELFF.

This chain joins TRBV7-9 and TRBJ1-5, with D possibly TRBD1 on 6 matching bases. CDR1 and CDR2 (germline): SEHNR, FQNEAQ (reference sequence). There are 13 residues in the CDR3. V was cut by 3 bases and J by 5 bases, with 8 bases left in between. The CDR3 DNA reads TGTGCCAGCAGCTTCCAGGGGCATCAGCCCCAGCATTTT. Translation: CASSFQGHQPQHF.

This sequence joins TRBV5-4 and TRBJ2-5, with D perhaps TRBD1 (5 bases). The V and J ends lost 0 bases and 5 bases respectively, with 14 bases between them. CDR1 and CDR2 (germline): SGHNT, YYREEE (reference sequence). The CDR3 contains 15 residues. The CDR3 nucleotides read TGTGCCAGCAGCTTGGCGAGTACTGGGGCCGAGACCCAGTACTTC. Protein product: CASSLASTGAETQYF.

The chain has TRBV29-1 and TRBJ1-5; 8 positions agree with TRBD1. V shed 4 bases and J 0 bases; nucleotides not matched to a gene: 5. The CDR3 totals 15 residues. Per the germline V gene, CDR1 is SQVTM and CDR2 is ANQGSEA. The CDR3 here is CSVGQGPYSNQPQHF. CDR3 coding DNA: TGCAGCGTTGGACAGGGGCCATATAGCAATCAGCCCCAGCATTTT.

The V gene is TRBV5-1, the J gene TRBJ2-3, with D possibly being TRBD1 (7 bases). The CDR3 spans 16 residues. V was pared by 0 bases and J by 3 bases, with 14 bases between. The germline V gene has CDR1 SGHRS and CDR2 YFSETQ. The CDR3 protein is CASSLVSGGLTDTQYF. In DNA form, the CDR3 reads TGCGCCAGCAGCTTGGTATCAGGGGGGCTAACAGATACGCAGTATTTT.

CDR3 coding DNA: TGTGCCAGTAGTATGACAGAAAGTGGCTACACCTTC. Protein product: CASSMTESGYTF. The chain joins TRBV19 to TRBJ1-2, with a tentative D call TRBD1 (5 bases). The germline V and J ends were trimmed by 3 bases and 7 bases, with 9 bases remaining between them. Germline lookup yields CDR1 LNHDA and CDR2 SQIVND (reference sequence). The CDR3 spans 12 residues.

The gene calls are TRBV6-5 and TRBJ2-4; 8 bases agree with TRBD1. V shed 6 bases and J 7 bases; nucleotides not matched to a gene: 5. Germline assignment: CDR1 MNHEY and CDR2 SVGAGI. There are 13 residues in the CDR3. The DNA of the CDR3 is TGTGCCAGCAGCAAGACAGGGGAGAACATTCAGTACTTC. Translation gives CASSKTGENIQYF.

The rearrangement joins TRBV7-9 to TRBJ1-5; D may be TRBD1 (5 bases). The V end was cut by 5 bases, the J end by 7 bases, with 15 bases between. CDR1 and CDR2 (germline): SEHNR, FQNEAQ (reference sequence). The CDR3 covers 14 residues. CDR3 in DNA: TGTGCCAGCAGCCCGTCGGGGGAGCGACAGCCCCAGCATTTT. This sequence encodes CASSPSGERQPQHF.

V and J are TRBV10-3 and TRBJ1-5; D possibly corresponds to TRBD1 (6 bases). The V and J ends lost 6 bases and 7 bases respectively, with 16 bases between them. The CDR3 is 14 amino acids. In germline, CDR1 is ENHRY, CDR2 SYGVKD. CDR3 region: CAISPRAGEQPQHF. In DNA, the CDR3 is TGTGCCATCAGCCCTAGGGCAGGGGAGCAGCCCCAGCATTTT.

The V gene is TRBV4-3, the J gene TRBJ1-2; TRBD1 matches 9 bases. V lost 4 bases, J lost 4 bases, and 10 bases stayed unmatched. CDR1 is LGHNA and CDR2 is YSLEER in the germline V gene. There are 16 residues in the CDR3. As DNA, the CDR3 is TGCGCCAGCAGCCTCGCGGAACAGGGGGCCATCTATGGCTACACCTTC. Its translation: CASSLAEQGAIYGYTF.

The V gene is TRBV18, the J gene TRBJ2-5, with TRBD2 as a possible D gene (6 bases). V lost 2 bases, J lost 4 bases, and 17 bases lay in between. The germline CDR1 and CDR2 sequences are KGHSH and LQKENI. This CDR3 is built from 16 residues. This CDR3 is CASSPKGRGTRETQYF. CDR3 coding DNA: TGTGCCAGCTCACCAAAAGGGCGGGGTACAAGAGAGACCCAGTACTTC.

The chain combines TRBV7-8 with TRBJ1-1, with 8 bases that match TRBD1. The CDR3 has 15 amino acids. Germline V gene lookup returns CDR1 SGHVS and CDR2 FQNEAQ. With V trimmed by 6 bases and J by 4 bases, 10 bases remained unmatched. The CDR3 is CASRGTGGLGTEAFF. The CDR3 bases are TGTGCCAGCAGGGGGACAGGCGGGTTGGGCACTGAAGCTTTCTTT.